The T cell receptor beta chain described here comes from a study of naive and memory T cell subsets. A remark on this clonotype: Its antigen is as yet unknown.

The beta constant-region primer was an equimolar mix of two oligonucleotides covering TRBC1 and TRBC2. Ligated cDNA was amplified by four rounds of PCR with nested alpha and beta constant-region primers and SP2. TCRdb reanalysed the UMI-ligation and nested PCR reads using MiXCR and keeps one entry per CDR3 protein. There are around 23,000 distinct CDR3 sequences in the sample; about 11% occur only once, and less than 20% lies in the top ten. From the second PCR step, alpha and beta chains were amplified apart. After CD4 positive bead selection, the CD4-negative fraction gave CD8 T cells. Study results and limitations: Over 95% of naive TCR sequences appeared only once, unlike memory subsets.

This CDR3 spans 15 amino acids. From germline, CDR1 is KGHSH and CDR2 LQKENI. Unmatched junction bases numbered 0, after V lost 2 bases and J lost 3 bases. Sequencing was performed on central memory CD8+ T cells from blood. This clonotype was obtained from a human donor in good health. The genes are TRBV18 and TRBJ2-2; 10 nucleotides agree with TRBD2. CDR3 sequence reads: CASSPTSGDTGELFF. The CDR3, as DNA: TGTGCCAGCTCACCAACTAGCGGGGACACCGGGGAGCTGTTTTTT.